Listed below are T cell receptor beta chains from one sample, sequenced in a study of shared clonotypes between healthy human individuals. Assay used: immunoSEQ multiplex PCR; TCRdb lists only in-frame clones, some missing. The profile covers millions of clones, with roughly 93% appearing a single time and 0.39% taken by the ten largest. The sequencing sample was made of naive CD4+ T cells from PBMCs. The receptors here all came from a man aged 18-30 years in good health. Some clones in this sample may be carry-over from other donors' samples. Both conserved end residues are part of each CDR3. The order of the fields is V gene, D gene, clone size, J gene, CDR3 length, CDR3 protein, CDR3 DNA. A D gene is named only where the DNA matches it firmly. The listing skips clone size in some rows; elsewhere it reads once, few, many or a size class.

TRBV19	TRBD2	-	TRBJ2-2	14	CASMGTSDGGELFF	TGTGCCAGTATGGGGACTAGCGACGGCGGGGAGCTGTTTTTT
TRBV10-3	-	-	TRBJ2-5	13	CAIRDRRQETQYF	TGTGCCATCAGGGACCGACGACAAGAGACCCAGTACTTC
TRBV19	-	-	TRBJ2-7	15	CASSGRILPAYEQYF	TGTGCCAGTAGTGGAAGGATTCTTCCCGCCTACGAGCAGTACTTC
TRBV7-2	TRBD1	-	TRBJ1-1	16	CASSLSGTGMGTEAFF	TGTGCCAGCAGCTTAAGTGGGACAGGGATGGGCACTGAAGCTTTCTTT
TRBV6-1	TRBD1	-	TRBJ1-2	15	CASSKVGDRDYGYTF	TGTGCCAGCAGCAAAGTCGGGGACAGGGACTATGGCTACACCTTC
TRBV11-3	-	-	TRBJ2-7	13	CASSLRQGYEQYF	TGTGCCAGCAGCTTGAGGCAGGGGTACGAGCAGTACTTC
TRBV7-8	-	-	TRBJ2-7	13	CASTGVPAYEQYF	TGTGCCAGCACGGGGGTCCCCGCCTACGAGCAGTACTTC
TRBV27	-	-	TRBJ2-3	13	CASSFQSTDTQYF	TGTGCCAGCAGTTTCCAAAGCACAGATACGCAGTATTTT
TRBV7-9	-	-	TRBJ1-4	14	CASSLGTANEKLFF	TGTGCCAGCAGCTTAGGGACGGCGAATGAAAAACTGTTTTTT
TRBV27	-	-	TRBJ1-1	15	CASSLSPDLYTEAFF	TGTGCCAGCAGTTTATCACCCGACCTGTACACTGAAGCTTTCTTT
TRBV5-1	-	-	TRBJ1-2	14	CASSNGVRPYGYTF	TGCGCCAGCAGCAATGGGGTCCGGCCCTATGGCTACACCTTC
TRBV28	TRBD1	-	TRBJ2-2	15	CASSWDRRNTGELFF	TGTGCCAGCAGTTGGGACAGGCGCAACACCGGGGAGCTGTTTTTT
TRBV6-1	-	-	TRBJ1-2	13	CASSERGRAGYTF	TGTGCCAGCAGTGAACGAGGTAGGGCTGGCTACACCTTC
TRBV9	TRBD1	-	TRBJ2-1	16	CASSVTGQMTYNEQFF	TGTGCCAGCAGCGTAACGGGACAGATGACCTACAATGAGCAGTTCTTC
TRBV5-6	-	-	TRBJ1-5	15	CASSPRGGNNQPQHF	TGTGCCAGCAGCCCGCGTGGGGGGAACAATCAGCCCCAGCATTTT
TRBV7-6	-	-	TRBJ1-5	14	CASSPDSHQWPQHF	TGTGCCAGCAGCCCGGACAGTCACCAATGGCCCCAGCATTTT
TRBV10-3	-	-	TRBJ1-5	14	CAISAGREGQPQHF	TGTGCCATCAGTGCTGGGAGGGAGGGTCAGCCCCAGCATTTT
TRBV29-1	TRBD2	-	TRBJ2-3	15	CGVVLAGGPTDTQYF	TGCGGCGTTGTGCTAGCGGGAGGACCCACAGATACGCAGTATTTT
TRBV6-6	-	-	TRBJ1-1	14	CASSLRAQNTEAFF	TGTGCCAGCAGTCTCCGGGCACAGAACACTGAAGCTTTCTTT
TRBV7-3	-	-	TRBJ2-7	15	CASSLRAGSNYEQYF	TGTGCCAGCAGCTTAAGGGCGGGCTCCAACTACGAGCAGTACTTC
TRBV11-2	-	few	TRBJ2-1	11	CASSFYNEQFF	TGTGCCAGCAGCTTTTACAATGAGCAGTTCTTC
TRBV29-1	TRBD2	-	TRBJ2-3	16	CSVEGLSSGTTDTQYF	TGCAGCGTTGAAGGCCTTTCTAGCGGGACCACAGATACGCAGTATTTT
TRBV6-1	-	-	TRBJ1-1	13	CASELGPHTEAFF	TGTGCCAGCGAATTGGGACCTCACACTGAAGCTTTCTTT
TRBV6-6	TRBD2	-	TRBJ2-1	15	CASSKTSVIYNEQFF	TGTGCCAGCAGCAAAACTAGCGTTATCTACAATGAGCAGTTCTTC
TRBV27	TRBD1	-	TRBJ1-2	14	CASSVTGAGYGYTF	TGTGCCAGCAGTGTAACAGGGGCGGGCTATGGCTACACCTTC
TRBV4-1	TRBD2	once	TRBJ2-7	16	CASSQTRASGSREQYF	TGCGCCAGCAGCCAGACAAGGGCTAGCGGGAGTCGCGAGCAGTACTTC
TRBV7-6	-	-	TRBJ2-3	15	CASSLYWGRVDTQYF	TGTGCCAGCAGCTTATACTGGGGGCGGGTAGATACGCAGTATTTT
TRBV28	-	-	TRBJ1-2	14	CASSLGTAAYGYTF	TGTGCCAGCAGTTTGGGAACAGCTGCCTATGGCTACACCTTC
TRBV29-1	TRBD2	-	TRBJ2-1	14	CSVLLAGGYNEQFF	TGCAGCGTCTTACTAGCGGGAGGCTACAATGAGCAGTTCTTC
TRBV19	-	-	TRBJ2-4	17	CASSPIAGTPTENIQYF	TGTGCCAGTAGTCCAATCGCCGGGACTCCTACGGAGAACATTCAGTACTTC
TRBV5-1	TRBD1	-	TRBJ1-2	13	CASSLGQGEGYTF	TGCGCCAGCAGCTTGGGACAGGGAGAAGGCTACACCTTC
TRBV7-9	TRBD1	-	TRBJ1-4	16	CASSTPGGRANEKLFF	TGTGCCAGCAGCACCCCAGGGGGCAGGGCTAATGAAAAACTGTTTTTT
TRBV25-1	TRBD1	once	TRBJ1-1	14	CASSANTPGTGAFF	TGTGCCAGCAGTGCAAACACACCCGGGACAGGAGCTTTCTTT
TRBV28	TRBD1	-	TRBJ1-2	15	CASSSRQGVLGGYTF	TGTGCCAGCAGTTCCCGACAGGGGGTATTGGGAGGCTACACCTTC
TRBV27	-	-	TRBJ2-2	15	CASSRAGRNTGELFF	TGTGCCAGCAGTAGGGCAGGGCGGAACACCGGGGAGCTGTTTTTT
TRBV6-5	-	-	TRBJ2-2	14	CASSGDHKSGELFF	TGTGCCAGCAGTGGGGACCATAAATCCGGGGAGCTGTTTTTT
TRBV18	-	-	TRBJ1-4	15	CASSLQQGPNEKLFF	TGTGCCAGCTCCCTCCAGCAGGGACCTAATGAAAAACTGTTTTTT
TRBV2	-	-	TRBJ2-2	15	CASSGTFEYTGELFF	TGTGCCAGCAGCGGGACGTTTGAGTACACCGGGGAGCTGTTTTTT
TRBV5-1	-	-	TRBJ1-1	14	CASSRSAGSTEAFF	TGCGCCAGCAGCCGTTCGGCTGGGAGCACTGAAGCTTTCTTT
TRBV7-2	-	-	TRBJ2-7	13	CASSFGIEYEQYF	TGTGCCAGCAGCTTCGGGATTGAATACGAGCAGTACTTC
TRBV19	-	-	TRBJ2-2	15	CASSIGRGITGELFF	TGTGCCAGTAGTATAGGCAGGGGCATTACCGGGGAGCTGTTTTTT
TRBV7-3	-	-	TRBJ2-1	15	CASSLFPRIEYEQFF	TGTGCCAGCAGCTTATTCCCTAGAATTGAATATGAGCAGTTCTTC
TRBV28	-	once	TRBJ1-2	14	CAILGAGRDYGYTF	TGTGCCATCCTGGGTGCGGGCCGGGACTATGGCTACACCTTC
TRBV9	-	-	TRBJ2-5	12	CASSVEEETQYF	TGTGCCAGCAGCGTAGAAGAAGAGACCCAGTACTTC
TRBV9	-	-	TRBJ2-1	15	CASSPGAGESREQFF	TGTGCCAGCAGCCCAGGGGCAGGGGAAAGTCGTGAGCAGTTCTTC
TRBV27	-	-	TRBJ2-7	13	CASSRPSRNEQYF	TGTGCCAGCAGTCGTCCGTCTAGAAACGAGCAGTACTTC
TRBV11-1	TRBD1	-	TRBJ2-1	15	CASSSQGMGYNEQFF	TGTGCCAGCAGCTCACAGGGGATGGGCTACAATGAGCAGTTCTTC
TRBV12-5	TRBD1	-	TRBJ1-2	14	CASGSPGQRYGYTF	TGTGCTAGTGGGTCCCCGGGACAGCGCTATGGCTACACCTTC
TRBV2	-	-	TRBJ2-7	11	CASRQAGEQYF	TGTGCCAGCCGTCAAGCGGGTGAGCAGTACTTC
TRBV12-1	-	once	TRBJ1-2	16	CASSLAFTGLAYGYTF	TGTGCCAGCAGCTTAGCGTTCACAGGGCTGGCCTATGGCTACACCTTC
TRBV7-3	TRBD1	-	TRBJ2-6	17	CASSTQQGAAGANVLTF	TGTGCCAGCAGCACCCAACAGGGGGCTGCTGGGGCCAACGTCCTGACTTTC
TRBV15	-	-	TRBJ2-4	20	CATSRDVPFGESLAKNIQYF	TGTGCCACCAGCAGAGACGTCCCGTTTGGGGAATCACTAGCCAAAAACATTCAGTACTTC
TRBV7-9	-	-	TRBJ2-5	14	CASSLRFSGETQYF	TGTGCCAGCAGCTTAAGGTTTTCGGGAGAGACCCAGTACTTC
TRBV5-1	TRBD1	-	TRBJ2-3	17	CASSLGPTGGALDTQYF	TGCGCCAGCAGCTTGGGACCGACAGGGGGCGCCTTGGATACGCAGTATTTT